The rows below give T cell receptor beta chains drawn from one sample of a study of vaccination and CD4 T cells after COVID-19. TCRdb used MiXCR to reprocess the PCR reads, holding one entry per CDR3 protein. Altogether around 18,000 distinct CDR3 sequences are present, approximately 44% being singletons, with the ten largest covering 15% to 20%. These receptors' targets are unknown. The sample here was CD4+ T cells from blood, cultured in vitro, taken about 7 months after SARS-CoV-2 vaccination. All receptors derive from a human donor who had recovered from COVID-19. CDR3s include the opening cysteine and the closing phenylalanine or tryptophan. Fields, in order: CDR3 DNA, CDR3 protein, J gene, D gene, clone size, V gene. The D gene is left open where the match is weak. Clone size is given for some rows only: seen once, a few or many times, or a class if the clone is expanded.

CDR3nt: TGCGCCAGCAACACGGCCGGGACAGGGGACACCGGGGAGCTGTTTTTT
CDR3aa: CASNTAGTGDTGELFF
j_gene: TRBJ2-2
d_gene: TRBD1
abundance: NA
v_gene: TRBV5-1

CDR3nt: TGTGCCAGCAGCTTAGATCTCTCACCCCTCCACTTT
CDR3aa: CASSLDLSPLHF
j_gene: TRBJ1-6
d_gene: NA
abundance: NA
v_gene: TRBV7-2

CDR3nt: TGCAGTGCTAGTGCAGGGGAGGAATGGCAGCCCCAGCATTTT
CDR3aa: CSASAGEEWQPQHF
j_gene: TRBJ1-5
d_gene: NA
abundance: NA
v_gene: TRBV20-1

CDR3nt: TGTGCCAGCAGTTTTCATGGGGGAAATGGCTACACCTTC
CDR3aa: CASSFHGGNGYTF
j_gene: TRBJ1-2
d_gene: NA
abundance: NA
v_gene: TRBV27

CDR3nt: TGTGCCAGCAGCTTAGCGCATACTTCAGCATGGGAGACCCAGTACTTC
CDR3aa: CASSLAHTSAWETQYF
j_gene: TRBJ2-5
d_gene: NA
abundance: few
v_gene: TRBV7-2

CDR3nt: TGTGCCAGCAGCTTAACGGGTGGGGACACTGAAGCTTTCTTT
CDR3aa: CASSLTGGDTEAFF
j_gene: TRBJ1-1
d_gene: NA
abundance: NA
v_gene: TRBV7-3

CDR3nt: TGTGCCAGCAGCTTAGAGAGGAGTTATAATTCACCCCTCCACTTT
CDR3aa: CASSLERSYNSPLHF
j_gene: TRBJ1-6
d_gene: NA
abundance: NA
v_gene: TRBV7-8

CDR3nt: TGTGCCAGCAGCTGGGGCATAACAGGTGACGAGCAGTACTTC
CDR3aa: CASSWGITGDEQYF
j_gene: TRBJ2-7
d_gene: NA
abundance: NA
v_gene: TRBV7-9

CDR3nt: TGTGCCAGTAGTATAGTAGCAGGGGGCTCCTACGAGCAGTACTTC
CDR3aa: CASSIVAGGSYEQYF
j_gene: TRBJ2-7
d_gene: TRBD1
abundance: NA
v_gene: TRBV19

CDR3nt: TGTGCCAGTAGTACGTTCGGGAGCACAGATACGCAGTATTTT
CDR3aa: CASSTFGSTDTQYF
j_gene: TRBJ2-3
d_gene: NA
abundance: NA
v_gene: TRBV19

CDR3nt: TGTGCCAGCAGCCCCGGGACTAGCACAAACCAAGAGACCCAGTACTTC
CDR3aa: CASSPGTSTNQETQYF
j_gene: TRBJ2-5
d_gene: TRBD2
abundance: NA
v_gene: TRBV11-3

CDR3nt: TGTGCCAGCAGTCCAAACAGGGGGCAGAACACTGAAGCTTTCTTT
CDR3aa: CASSPNRGQNTEAFF
j_gene: TRBJ1-1
d_gene: TRBD1
abundance: few
v_gene: TRBV12-3/TRBV12-4

CDR3nt: TGCAGTGCTAGAGATCCACAGAAAATCTCCTACGAGCAGTACTTC
CDR3aa: CSARDPQKISYEQYF
j_gene: TRBJ2-7
d_gene: NA
abundance: few
v_gene: TRBV20-1

CDR3nt: TGCAGTGCTTGCCAGACGGGAGAGACCCAGTACTTC
CDR3aa: CSACQTGETQYF
j_gene: TRBJ2-5
d_gene: NA
abundance: NA
v_gene: TRBV20-1

CDR3nt: TGTGCCAGCAGCTCGCGACAGGGGATGGCGGCTTTCTTT
CDR3aa: CASSSRQGMAAFF
j_gene: TRBJ1-1
d_gene: TRBD1
abundance: NA
v_gene: TRBV7-3

CDR3nt: TGCAGTGCTAGGCGATTGGGGGGTCAGGGGGGTGATAATTCACCCCTCCACTTT
CDR3aa: CSARRLGGQGGDNSPLHF
j_gene: TRBJ1-6
d_gene: TRBD1
abundance: NA
v_gene: TRBV20-1

CDR3nt: TGTGCCAGTAGTCCTTCACCAGGGGGTGGCTACACCTTC
CDR3aa: CASSPSPGGGYTF
j_gene: TRBJ1-2
d_gene: TRBD1
abundance: NA
v_gene: TRBV19

CDR3nt: TGTGCCAGCAGCCCCGGGAGCGGTAATTCACCCCTCCACTTT
CDR3aa: CASSPGSGNSPLHF
j_gene: TRBJ1-6
d_gene: NA
abundance: few
v_gene: TRBV27

CDR3nt: TGCAGTGGGACAGGGGGCTTCACTGAAGCTTTCTTT
CDR3aa: CSGTGGFTEAFF
j_gene: TRBJ1-1
d_gene: TRBD1
abundance: few
v_gene: TRBV20-1

CDR3nt: TGCAGTGCCCGAGAGGGGGGGGCAAGGGCCCAGTACTTC
CDR3aa: CSAREGGARAQYF
j_gene: TRBJ2-5
d_gene: NA
abundance: few
v_gene: TRBV20-1

CDR3nt: TGTGCCAGCAGTTACTACGACTCCTACGAGCAGTACTTC
CDR3aa: CASSYYDSYEQYF
j_gene: TRBJ2-7
d_gene: NA
abundance: few
v_gene: TRBV6-5

CDR3nt: TGTGCCACCAGTGATTCTAGACTGATAAACTATGGCTACACCTTC
CDR3aa: CATSDSRLINYGYTF
j_gene: TRBJ1-2
d_gene: NA
abundance: NA
v_gene: TRBV24-1

CDR3nt: TGTGCCAGTAGTATAGCTTCCGGACGACCCTACGAGCAGTACTTC
CDR3aa: CASSIASGRPYEQYF
j_gene: TRBJ2-7
d_gene: NA
abundance: NA
v_gene: TRBV19

CDR3nt: TGTGCCAGCAGCTTAAGGCCACAGAACACCGGGGAGCTGTTTTTT
CDR3aa: CASSLRPQNTGELFF
j_gene: TRBJ2-2
d_gene: NA
abundance: few
v_gene: TRBV7-2

CDR3nt: TGTGCCAGCAGTGAAGATAAGAGCTCCTACGAGCAGTACTTC
CDR3aa: CASSEDKSSYEQYF
j_gene: TRBJ2-7
d_gene: NA
abundance: NA
v_gene: TRBV2

CDR3nt: TGTGCCAGCAAGCGGCCAGGGTGGAATTCACCCCTCCACTTT
CDR3aa: CASKRPGWNSPLHF
j_gene: TRBJ1-6
d_gene: NA
abundance: few
v_gene: TRBV7-2

CDR3nt: TGCAGTGCTCTAGGGGGACGGGAGCAGTACTTC
CDR3aa: CSALGGREQYF
j_gene: TRBJ2-7
d_gene: NA
abundance: NA
v_gene: TRBV20-1

CDR3nt: TGTGCCAGCAGCGCAGGAGACGGGACAGGGGGCTTTAGGACTGAAGCTTTCTTT
CDR3aa: CASSAGDGTGGFRTEAFF
j_gene: TRBJ1-1
d_gene: TRBD1
abundance: NA
v_gene: TRBV9

CDR3nt: TGCAGGGCATCAGGGGGGGGGGACACTGAAGCTTTCTTT
CDR3aa: CRASGGGDTEAFF
j_gene: TRBJ1-1
d_gene: TRBD1
abundance: NA
v_gene: TRBV20-1

CDR3nt: TGTGCCAGCAGCTTAGATTCGGCGAGCAAGTTCCAGCATTTT
CDR3aa: CASSLDSASKFQHF
j_gene: TRBJ1-5
d_gene: NA
abundance: NA
v_gene: TRBV7-2

CDR3nt: TGTGCCAGTAGTCACACAGCGGCCAGTTCACCCCTCCACTTT
CDR3aa: CASSHTAASSPLHF
j_gene: TRBJ1-6
d_gene: NA
abundance: few
v_gene: TRBV19

CDR3nt: TGCAGCGGGGGACAGGGGCCCCTCGTCTTT
CDR3aa: CSGGQGPLVF
j_gene: TRBJ1-1
d_gene: TRBD1
abundance: NA
v_gene: TRBV29-1

CDR3nt: TGTGCCAGCAGTATGGTACCCTCAGATCAGCCCCAGCATTTT
CDR3aa: CASSMVPSDQPQHF
j_gene: TRBJ1-5
d_gene: NA
abundance: NA
v_gene: TRBV5-4

CDR3nt: TGTGCCAGCAGCTCCTACAGGGGCAATCAGCCCCAGCATTTT
CDR3aa: CASSSYRGNQPQHF
j_gene: TRBJ1-5
d_gene: NA
abundance: few
v_gene: TRBV7-2

CDR3nt: TGTGCCAGCAGTGCTGGACTAGCGCCGACCTACGAGCAGTACTTC
CDR3aa: CASSAGLAPTYEQYF
j_gene: TRBJ2-7
d_gene: TRBD2
abundance: NA
v_gene: TRBV6-1

CDR3nt: TGTGCCAGCAGTGCATCGCACCGGACAGGGAAAAGTCAGCCCCAGCATTTT
CDR3aa: CASSASHRTGKSQPQHF
j_gene: TRBJ1-5
d_gene: TRBD1
abundance: few
v_gene: TRBV2

CDR3nt: TGCAGTGCTAGAGAGTGGGGAGAAGAGACCCAGTACTTC
CDR3aa: CSAREWGEETQYF
j_gene: TRBJ2-5
d_gene: NA
abundance: few
v_gene: TRBV20-1

CDR3nt: TGTGCCAGCAGCCGCCATACGGGGGGCCCCTCTGGGGCCAACGTCCTGACTTTC
CDR3aa: CASSRHTGGPSGANVLTF
j_gene: TRBJ2-6
d_gene: NA
abundance: NA
v_gene: TRBV7-9

CDR3nt: TGTGCCAGCAGCCCTAGGGGACGGCCGAACACTGAAGCTTTCTTT
CDR3aa: CASSPRGRPNTEAFF
j_gene: TRBJ1-1
d_gene: NA
abundance: NA
v_gene: TRBV7-8

CDR3nt: TGTGCCAGCAGTTACGCGGCTAGCGGTTCCTACAATGAGCAGTTCTTC
CDR3aa: CASSYAASGSYNEQFF
j_gene: TRBJ2-1
d_gene: TRBD2
abundance: NA
v_gene: TRBV6-5

CDR3nt: TGTGCCAGCAGCCCCCCTGCGGGAGGGCGAGAGACCCAGTACTTC
CDR3aa: CASSPPAGGRETQYF
j_gene: TRBJ2-5
d_gene: TRBD2
abundance: NA
v_gene: TRBV11-3

CDR3nt: TGCAGTGCTAGCATCTTTCCCGGGCCACAGCCCCAGCATTTT
CDR3aa: CSASIFPGPQPQHF
j_gene: TRBJ1-5
d_gene: NA
abundance: NA
v_gene: TRBV20-1

CDR3nt: TGTGCCAGCAGTGTACCTACGAGTATCTTGAAGCCCCAGCATTTT
CDR3aa: CASSVPTSILKPQHF
j_gene: TRBJ1-5
d_gene: NA
abundance: NA
v_gene: TRBV6-1

CDR3nt: TGTGCCAGCAGTCCGAGCGGGAGCAACCAAGAGACCCAGTACTTC
CDR3aa: CASSPSGSNQETQYF
j_gene: TRBJ2-5
d_gene: TRBD2
abundance: NA
v_gene: TRBV6-2/TRBV6-3

CDR3nt: TGTGCCAGCAGTTACAACCCGACAGCATACGGGGCCGGCTACACCTTC
CDR3aa: CASSYNPTAYGAGYTF
j_gene: TRBJ1-2
d_gene: NA
abundance: few
v_gene: TRBV6-5

CDR3nt: TGTGCCAGCAGCGGGGACGGGGCCAACGTCCTGACTTTC
CDR3aa: CASSGDGANVLTF
j_gene: TRBJ2-6
d_gene: NA
abundance: NA
v_gene: TRBV7-9

CDR3nt: TGTGCCAGCAGCGAAGGGGCGAACACTGAAGCTTTCTTT
CDR3aa: CASSEGANTEAFF
j_gene: TRBJ1-1
d_gene: NA
abundance: few
v_gene: TRBV5-4

CDR3nt: TGCAGTGCTAGAACCCTCAGGCACTCCTACGAGCAGTACTTC
CDR3aa: CSARTLRHSYEQYF
j_gene: TRBJ2-7
d_gene: NA
abundance: NA
v_gene: TRBV20-1

CDR3nt: TGTGCCAGCAGCTTATCGGGGAGTAATTCACCCCTCCACTTT
CDR3aa: CASSLSGSNSPLHF
j_gene: TRBJ1-6
d_gene: NA
abundance: NA
v_gene: TRBV7-3